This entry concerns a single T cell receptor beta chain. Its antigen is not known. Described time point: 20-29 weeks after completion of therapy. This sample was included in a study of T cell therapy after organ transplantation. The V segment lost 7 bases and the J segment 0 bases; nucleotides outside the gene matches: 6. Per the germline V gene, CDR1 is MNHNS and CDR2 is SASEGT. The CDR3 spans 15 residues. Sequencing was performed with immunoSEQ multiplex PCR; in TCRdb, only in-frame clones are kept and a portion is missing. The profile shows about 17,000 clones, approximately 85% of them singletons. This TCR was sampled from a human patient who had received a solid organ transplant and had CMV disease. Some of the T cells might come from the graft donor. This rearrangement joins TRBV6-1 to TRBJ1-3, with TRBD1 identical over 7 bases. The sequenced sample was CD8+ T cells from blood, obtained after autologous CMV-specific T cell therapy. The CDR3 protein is CASTWDSRSGNTIYF. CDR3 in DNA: TGTGCCAGCACCTGGGACAGCCGCTCTGGAAACACCATATATTTT.